The T cell receptor beta chain under discussion was sequenced for a study of blood T cell repertoires in COVID-19. The data were produced by immunoSEQ multiplex PCR, yet TCRdb's version contains in-frame clones alone and is incomplete. Here the sample spans about 290,000 clones, approximately 91% being singletons. Participants, about 18 to 100 years old, spanned 25 or so US areas. Clinical history reported by participants formed the basis on which cohorts were assigned. Sequencing was done on a sample of PBMCs or T cells enriched from blood (not recorded which). The TCR originated in a woman between 35 and 50 years old who had recovered from COVID-19.

For the CDR3, the DNA is TGCGCCAGCAGCCCCCGGACTAGCGGGGGGGTACAAGAGACCCAGTACTTC. Its translation: CASSPRTSGGVQETQYF. The rearrangement links TRBV5-1 to TRBJ2-5; 15 positions agree with TRBD2. Germline V gives CDR1 SGHRS, CDR2 YFSETQ. V gave up 4 bases and J gave up 2 bases; unmatched junction bases: 6. CDR3 length: 17 residues.